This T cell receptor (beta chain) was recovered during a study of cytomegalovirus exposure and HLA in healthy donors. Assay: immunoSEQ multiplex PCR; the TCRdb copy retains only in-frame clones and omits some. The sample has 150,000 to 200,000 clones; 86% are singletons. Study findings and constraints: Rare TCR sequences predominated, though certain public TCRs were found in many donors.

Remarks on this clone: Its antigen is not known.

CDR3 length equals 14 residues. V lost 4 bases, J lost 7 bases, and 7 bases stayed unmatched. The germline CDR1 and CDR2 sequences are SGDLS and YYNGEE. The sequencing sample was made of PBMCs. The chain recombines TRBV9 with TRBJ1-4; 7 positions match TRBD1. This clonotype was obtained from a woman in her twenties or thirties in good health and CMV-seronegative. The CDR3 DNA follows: TGTGCCAGCAGCTCCGACAGGGTGGGTGAAAAACTGTTTTTT. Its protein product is CASSSDRVGEKLFF.